A single sample is the source of the 2 T cell receptor beta chains below, sequenced in a study of blood T cell repertoires in COVID-19. The data were produced by immunoSEQ multiplex PCR, yet TCRdb's version contains in-frame clones alone and is incomplete. The sample records some 120,000 clones, approximately 84% being singletons. Input material: peripheral blood. These receptors all stem from a human donor in a cohort sampled during active COVID-19.

This clone appeared a single time. This rearrangement joins TRBV28 to TRBJ1-1; perhaps TRBD1 as D (6 bases). The length of the CDR3 is 15 residues. Trimming left V 7 bases short and J 8 bases short, with 23 bases between. Per germline, CDR1 MDHEN and CDR2 SYDVKM. CDR3 sequence reads: CASNTRDIHKIEAFF. In DNA, the CDR3 is TGTGCCAGCAACACAAGGGACATCCATAAGATAGAAGCTTTCTTT.

The V call is TRBV3-1 (or the pseudogene TRBV3-2), the J call TRBJ2-7; 8 bases match TRBD2. Germline V gives CDR1 LGHDT, CDR2 YNNKEL (reference sequence). The CDR3 spans 17 residues. The V segment lost 0 bases and the J segment 7 bases; nucleotides outside the gene matches: 14. The chain's CDR3 is CASSQEFLAGYLREQYF. The CDR3 nucleotides read TGTGCCAGCAGCCAAGAATTTCTAGCGGGTTATCTACGAGAGCAGTACTTC.